Below, 26 T cell receptor beta chains from the same sample are listed, as sequenced in a study of T cell clonotyping in hematopoietic cell transplantation. Here immunoSEQ multiplex PCR was the method, and the copy in TCRdb shows in-frame clones only, minus some. The sample records around 10,000 clones, under 90% being singletons. The material sequenced was PBMCs, taken at the time of graft-versus-host disease after allogeneic stem cell transplant. The receptors here all came from a male patient between 60 and 69 years old who had an allogeneic stem cell transplant from an unrelated donor, so the T cells may come from the graft donor. Some clones in this sample may be carry-over from other donors' samples.

The chain employs TRBV2 and TRBJ2-2; the D gene is possibly TRBD1 (6 bases). CDR1 SNHLY and CDR2 FYNNEI come from the germline V gene. The CDR3 loop spans 17 amino acids. The V gene lost 4 bases and the J gene lost 2 bases, with 17 bases spanning the gap. In DNA, the CDR3 is TGTGCCAGCAGTGTCCTAAGGGGACAAGTAAACACCGGGGAGCTGTTTTTT. It encodes CASSVLRGQVNTGELFF.

This clone came up a few times. The J gene is TRBJ2-7, the V gene TRBV5-6; 7 bases are shared with TRBD1. V dropped 4 bases and J dropped 4; count of bases not matched to a gene: 8. The CDR3 has 14 residues. The germline V gene encodes CDR1 SGHDT and CDR2 YYEEEE. CDR3 loop: CASSGQVTPYEQYF. The CDR3 DNA follows: TGTGCCAGCAGCGGACAGGTTACGCCTTACGAGCAGTACTTC.

This rearrangement joins TRBV5-1 to TRBJ1-1; D is possibly TRBD1 (5 bases). The germline V and J ends were trimmed by 4 bases and 4 bases, with 8 bases remaining between them. The CDR3 totals 12 residues. Germline loops: CDR1 SGHRS, CDR2 YFSETQ. The CDR3 DNA is TGCGCCAGCAGCGGCGACAGCACTGAAGCTTTCTTT. Translation: CASSGDSTEAFF.

The J gene is TRBJ1-6, the V gene TRBV5-1; D perhaps matches TRBD1 (6 bases). This CDR3 is 15 amino acids long. In germline, CDR1 is SGHRS, CDR2 YFSETQ. Trimming shortened V by 0 bases and J by 5 bases, and 9 bases separated the two germline ends. The CDR3 spells CASSLGTANNSPLHF. CDR3 nucleotides: TGCGCCAGCAGCTTGGGGACAGCAAATAATTCACCCCTCCACTTT.

This clone was counted only a few times. The chain joins TRBV2 to TRBJ1-3; D remains ambiguous. The CDR3 covers 13 residues. Germline V gene lookup returns CDR1 SNHLY and CDR2 FYNNEI. Trimming took 7 bases from V and 1 from J, leaving 8 bases between them. In DNA form, the CDR3 reads TGTGCCAGCAAGACGGCTTCTGGAAACACCATATATTTT. This codes for CASKTASGNTIYF.

V usage is TRBV14 and J usage is TRBJ2-3; 10 positions agree with TRBD2. V was clipped by 1 base and J by 1 base; unmatched bases: 2. Germline CDR1 SGHDN, CDR2 FVKESK. This CDR3 has 16 residues. The CDR3 nucleotides are TGTGCCAGCAGCCAAGCCGGGACTAGCGGCACAGATACGCAGTATTTT. Protein: CASSQAGTSGTDTQYF.

This chain links TRBV6-5 with TRBJ1-6, with D hard to call. V lost 6 bases and J lost 0, with 9 bases in between. Germline-derived CDR1 and CDR2 are MNHEY and SVGAGI. The CDR3 covers 15 residues. CDR3 amino acids: CASRPSSSYNSPLHF. CDR3 sequence (DNA): TGTGCCAGCAGACCGTCGAGCTCCTATAATTCACCCCTCCACTTT.

The J gene is TRBJ1-1, the V gene TRBV5-1, with 8 bases matching TRBD1. Per the germline V gene, CDR1 is SGHRS and CDR2 is YFSETQ. V trimming: 0 bases; J trimming: 8 bases; junction bases outside the gene matches: 6. The CDR3 runs 14 residues. In DNA, the CDR3 is TGCGCCAGCAGCTTGGGGGGGACAGGAGAGGAAGCTTTCTTT. As protein: CASSLGGTGEEAFF.

Only a few counts were recorded for this clone. The chain carries TRBV9 and TRBJ2-5; TRBD2 is a possible D gene (6 bases). Between the trimmed V and J ends, which lost 2 bases and 4 bases, there was a span of 15 bases. The CDR3 is 15 residues long. CDR1 and CDR2 from the germline V gene are SGDLS and YYNGEE. The CDR3 coding sequence is TGTGCCAGCAGCGTGACAAACGGGGGAGCAGAGACCCAGTACTTC. Protein sequence: CASSVTNGGAETQYF.

As to this clone: A junction end diverges from the germline sequence, so it may reflect a read error. The chain joins TRBV7-3 to TRBJ2-1; a weak D match, TRBD2 (5 bases). The CDR3 is 15 residues long. The germline gives CDR1 SGHTA, CDR2 FQGTGA. In DNA, the CDR3 is TGTGCCAGCAGCTTAACCGGGAACCCCTACACTGAGCAGTTCTTC. Translation: CASSLTGNPYTEQFF.

The rearrangement links TRBV7-2 to TRBJ1-1; TRBD1 matches 7 bases. The CDR3 runs to 16 residues. The V gene's germline CDR1 is SGHTA and CDR2 FQGNSA. The V and J ends lost 7 bases and 1 base, in that order; junction bases with no gene match: 12. The CDR3 DNA follows: TGTGCCAGCATCCCGGTTCCGGGACAGACGAACACTGAAGCTTTCTTT. Protein product: CASIPVPGQTNTEAFF.

This sequence joins TRBV5-6 and TRBJ2-1, with 8 nucleotides matching TRBD1. Germline CDR1 SGHDT, CDR2 YYEEEE. V shed 3 bases and J 9 bases; nucleotides not matched to a gene: 5. The CDR3 is made up of 13 amino acids. The CDR3 sequence: CASSYDRGFEQFF. The DNA for the CDR3 is TGTGCCAGCAGCTACGACAGGGGTTTTGAGCAGTTCTTC.

By share of the sample, this clone is medium-sized. This rearrangement joins TRBV6-6 to TRBJ2-1, with D possibly being TRBD1 or TRBD2 (5 bases each). The CDR3 sequence is 13 residues long. Germline CDR1 is MNHNY and CDR2 is SVGAGI (reference sequence). Between the trimmed V and J ends, which lost 2 bases and 11 bases, there was a span of 13 bases. CDR3 region: CASSYAEGSQQFF. CDR3 in DNA: TGTGCCAGCAGTTACGCTGAGGGGTCACAGCAGTTCTTC.

The rearrangement links TRBV30 to TRBJ1-4; weak D call: TRBD1 (5 bases). CDR3 size: 12 residues. Germline V gene lookup returns CDR1 GTSNPN and CDR2 SVGIG (reference sequence). V was clipped by 6 bases and J by 7 bases, with 12 bases between them. CDR3 in DNA: TGTGCCTGTGGGGGTCCCGGTGAAAAACTGTTTTTT. Residues: CACGGPGEKLFF. Variable domain in full (rest from reference TRBV30 and TRBJ1-4): SQTIHQWPATLVQPVGSPLSLECTVEGTSNPNLYWYRQAAGRGLQLLFYSVGIGQISSEVPQNLSASRPQDRQFILSSKKLLLSDSGFYLCACGGPGEKLFFGSGTQLSVL.

The J gene is TRBJ2-7, the V gene TRBV13, with 11 bases lining up with TRBD1. Unmatched junction bases numbered 10, after V lost 5 bases and J lost 7 bases. CDR3 length equals 15 residues. Per the germline V gene, CDR1 is PRHDT and CDR2 is FYEKMQ (reference sequence). The CDR3 protein is CASSIDGTGGREQYF. Here the CDR3 DNA reads TGTGCCAGCAGCATAGACGGGACAGGGGGTCGTGAGCAGTACTTC.

The chain couples TRBV29-1 to TRBJ1-1; D gene uncertain. Germline V CDR1 and CDR2: SQVTM, ANQGSEA. The CDR3 has 10 residues. CDR3 sequence reads: CATVNTEAFF. Written as DNA, the CDR3 is TGCGCGACGGTGAACACTGAAGCTTTCTTT.

CDR3 sequence (DNA): TGTGCCAGCAGTGAATACAGCCCCCACGGCTACACCTTC. It codes for CASSEYSPHGYTF. The chain has TRBV25-1 and TRBJ1-2; no definite D call. Germline CDR1 reads MGHDK; CDR2 reads SYGVNS. This CDR3 spans 13 amino acids. V lost 0 bases and J lost 8, with 10 bases in between.

This clone has a single count. The rearrangement joins TRBV29-1 to TRBJ1-3; no firm D call. V lost 2 bases and J 1 base, leaving 0 bases between the germline ends. The CDR3 contains 11 residues. From germline, CDR1 is SQVTM and CDR2 ANQGSEA. CDR3 loop: CSVESGNTIYF. The CDR3 DNA follows: TGCAGCGTTGAATCTGGAAACACCATATATTTT. The full variable domain, its missing parts supplied by reference TRBV29-1 and TRBJ1-3, is SAVISQKPSRDICQRGTSLTIQCQVDSQVTMMFWYRQQPGQSLTLIATANQGSEATYESGFVIDKFPISRPNLTFSTLTVSNMSPEDSSIYLCSVESGNTIYFGEGSWLTVV.

The CDR3 nucleotides read TGTGCTAGTGGTCCGGGGTCTCCAGATAATTCACCCCTCCACTTT. It is translated as CASGPGSPDNSPLHF. This rearrangement joins TRBV12-5 to TRBJ1-6; no firm D call. The CDR3 has 15 amino acids. From germline, CDR1 is LGHNT and CDR2 FRNRAP. Trimming pared 5 bases from V and 5 bases from J, leaving 13 bases between.

This clone appeared a single time. The gene calls are TRBV5-5 and TRBJ1-1; D is unresolved. This CDR3 has 11 amino acids. Trimming cost V 4 bases and J 2 bases, with 3 bases left between them. The germline CDR1 and CDR2 sequences are SGHKS and YYEKEE (reference sequence). The CDR3 spells CASSPNTEAFF. The CDR3, as DNA: TGTGCCAGCAGCCCTAACACTGAAGCTTTCTTT.

The chain couples TRBV19 to TRBJ1-1; D may be TRBD1 (5 bases). With 4 bases removed from V and 7 bases from J, the gap between germline ends came to 10 bases. This CDR3 region has 12 residues. Germline lookup yields CDR1 LNHDA and CDR2 SQIVND (reference sequence). In DNA, the CDR3 is TGTGCCAGTAGTAAAAACAGGTTTGAAGCTTTCTTT. Amino acids: CASSKNRFEAFF.

The chain carries TRBV5-6 and TRBJ1-2, with 7 bases aligning to TRBD1. Looked up from germline, CDR1 is SGHDT and CDR2 is YYEEEE. There are 16 residues in the CDR3. The V and J ends lost 3 bases and 2 bases, in that order; junction bases with no gene match: 10. Written as DNA, the CDR3 is TGTGCCAGCAGCTCGACAGGGAGGGTGCTCAACTATGGCTACACCTTC. Translation: CASSSTGRVLNYGYTF.

The chain is built from TRBV25-1 and TRBJ2-7, with 8 bases matching TRBD2. CDR1 is MGHDK and CDR2 is SYGVNS in the germline V gene. The length of the CDR3 is 15 residues. The junction had 5 bases not matched to a gene; V was cut back by 4 bases and J by 0 bases. CDR3 sequence (DNA): TGTGCCAGCAGTGGCGGAGCGGGGGCCTCCTACGAGCAGTACTTC. This encodes CASSGGAGASYEQYF.

By its share, this clone is medium-sized (0.01 to 0.1%). This chain uses TRBV27 with TRBJ1-2; unclear D gene. CDR1 and CDR2 (germline): MNHEY, SMNVEV (reference sequence). V was trimmed by 3 bases and J by 0 bases, leaving 11 bases between them. The CDR3 runs 15 residues. The CDR3 is CASSFLRESNYGYTF. CDR3 coding DNA: TGTGCCAGCAGTTTCTTGAGGGAGTCTAACTATGGCTACACCTTC.

The chain combines TRBV30 with TRBJ2-3; D uncertain. From germline, CDR1 is GTSNPN and CDR2 SVGIG (reference sequence). V lost 0 bases to trimming and J lost 8 bases, with 12 bases between them. The CDR3 covers 13 residues. CDR3 in amino acids: CAWSVKRQRTQYF. DNA for the CDR3: TGTGCCTGGAGTGTCAAAAGGCAGCGTACGCAGTATTTT.

This chain links TRBV9 with TRBJ1-1; D not resolved. CDR1 SGDLS and CDR2 YYNGEE come from the germline V gene. The CDR3 is 15 residues long. The germline V and J ends were trimmed by 4 bases and 5 bases, with 18 bases remaining between them. CDR3 DNA sequence: TGTGCCAGCAGCAGAACCCCGGGAGCAATTACTGAAGCTTTCTTT. Protein sequence: CASSRTPGAITEAFF.